One T cell receptor beta chain is described in this entry. This record comes from a study of T cells after yellow fever vaccination. TCRdb passed the 5' RACE reads through MiXCR, listing each CDR3 protein once. The table includes 300,000 to 450,000 distinct CDR3 sequences, about 8.3% detected once. CDR3 size: 15 residues. Trimming removed 5 bases from V and 4 bases from J; junction bases left unmatched: 9. Germline CDR1 and CDR2: DFQATT and SNEGSKA (reference sequence). This specimen consisted of PBMCs, obtained more than 35 days after the first yellow fever vaccination. The sequence came from a man in his late teens or twenties who received the YFV17D yellow fever vaccine. V is TRBV20-1 and J is TRBJ2-3; 10 bases align to TRBD2. The CDR3 region is CSASTSGVGADTQYF. CDR3 bases: TGCAGTGCTTCTACTAGCGGGGTGGGGGCAGATACGCAGTATTTT.